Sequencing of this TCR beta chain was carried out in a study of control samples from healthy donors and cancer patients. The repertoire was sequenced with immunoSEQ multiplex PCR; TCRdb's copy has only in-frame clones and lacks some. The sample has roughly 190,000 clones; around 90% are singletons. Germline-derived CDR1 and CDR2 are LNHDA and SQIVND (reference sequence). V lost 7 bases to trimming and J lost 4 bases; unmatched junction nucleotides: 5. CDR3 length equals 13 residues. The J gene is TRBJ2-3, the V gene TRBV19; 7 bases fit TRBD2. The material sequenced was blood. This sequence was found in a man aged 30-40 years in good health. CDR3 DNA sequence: TGTGCCAGTATCCGGGGGGTGGCAGATACGCAGTATTTT. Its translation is CASIRGVADTQYF.